This T cell receptor beta chain was observed in a study of T cell changes during pregnancy in multiple sclerosis. Generated by immunoSEQ multiplex PCR, the TCRdb table keeps only in-frame clones and is missing some. The table has roughly 63,000 clones, roughly 93% seen once; the top ten hold about 4%. Germline assignment: CDR1 MGHRA and CDR2 YSYEKL. This CDR3 has 14 amino acids. The ends were cut back, 3 bases at V and 7 bases at J, with 16 bases in the middle. This TCR was sampled from a female donor with multiple sclerosis, enrolled in a pregnancy study. The sample was CD8+ T cells from peripheral blood mononuclear cells, taken in the second trimester of pregnancy. The rearrangement joins TRBV4-1 to TRBJ2-7; tentatively, D is TRBD2 (6 bases). The CDR3 loop reads CASSHPLGLQEQYF. The CDR3 DNA sequence: TGCGCCAGCAGCCACCCCCTGGGACTCCAGGAGCAGTACTTC.